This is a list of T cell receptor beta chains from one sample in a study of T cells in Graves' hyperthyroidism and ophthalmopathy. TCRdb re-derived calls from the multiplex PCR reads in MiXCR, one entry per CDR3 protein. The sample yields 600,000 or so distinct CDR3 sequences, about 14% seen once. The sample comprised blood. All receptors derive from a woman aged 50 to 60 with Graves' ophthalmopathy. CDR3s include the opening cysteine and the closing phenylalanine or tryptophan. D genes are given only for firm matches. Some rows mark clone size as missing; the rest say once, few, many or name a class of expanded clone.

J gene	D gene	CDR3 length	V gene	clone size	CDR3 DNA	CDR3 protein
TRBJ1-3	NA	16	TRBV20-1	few	TGCAGTGCTAGAGATCAGAGACGGCAAACTGGAAACACCATATATTTT	CSARDQRRQTGNTIYF
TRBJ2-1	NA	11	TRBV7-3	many	TGTGCCAGCAGCTCAAGCAATGAGCAGTTCTTC	CASSSSNEQFF
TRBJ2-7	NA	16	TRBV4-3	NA	TGCGCCAGCAGCCACGCAGCCGGGACACTATCCTACGAGCAGTACTTC	CASSHAAGTLSYEQYF
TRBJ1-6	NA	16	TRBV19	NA	TGTGCCAGTAGTATATTAGGGGTCGGCAGAGCGGTACCCCTCCACTTT	CASSILGVGRAVPLHF
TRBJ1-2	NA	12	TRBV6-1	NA	TGTGCCAGCAGGAACAGGGTATATGGCTACACCTTC	CASRNRVYGYTF
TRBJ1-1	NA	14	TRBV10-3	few	TGTGCCATCAGTGAGTCGAACACAAACACTGAAGCTTTCTTT	CAISESNTNTEAFF
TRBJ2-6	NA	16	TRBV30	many	TGTGCCTGGAGTGTCGGGGAGTTCCCTGGGGCCAACGTCCTGACTTTC	CAWSVGEFPGANVLTF
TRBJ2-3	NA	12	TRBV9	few	TGTGCCAGCCAGAGGGCGGGAGATACGCAGTATTTT	CASQRAGDTQYF
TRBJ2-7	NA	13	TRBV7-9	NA	TGTGCCAGCAGCCCACCCCTCCAGTACGAGCAGTACTTC	CASSPPLQYEQYF
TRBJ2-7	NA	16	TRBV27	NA	TGTGCCAGCAGTTTATCTGTCCCCATGGGGGCCTACGAGCAGTACTTC	CASSLSVPMGAYEQYF
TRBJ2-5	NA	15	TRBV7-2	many	TGTGCCAGCAGCCCCACCCCGGGGGTCCAAGAGACCCAGTACTTC	CASSPTPGVQETQYF
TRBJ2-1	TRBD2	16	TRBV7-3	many	TGTGCCAGCAGCTTAGTCGGAGCGGGACTGTACAATGAGCAGTTCTTC	CASSLVGAGLYNEQFF
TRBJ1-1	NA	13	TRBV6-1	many	TGTGCCAGCAGTTACCCAGGGGCCACTGAAGCTTTCTTT	CASSYPGATEAFF
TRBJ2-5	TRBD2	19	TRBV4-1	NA	TGCGCCAGCAGCCCCAAAAACCCGGGACTAGCGGGGTTACAAGAGACCCAGTACTTC	CASSPKNPGLAGLQETQYF
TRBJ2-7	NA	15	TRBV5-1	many	TGCGCCAGCAGCTTGGGAAGACTCCCCAGATACGAGCAGTACTTC	CASSLGRLPRYEQYF